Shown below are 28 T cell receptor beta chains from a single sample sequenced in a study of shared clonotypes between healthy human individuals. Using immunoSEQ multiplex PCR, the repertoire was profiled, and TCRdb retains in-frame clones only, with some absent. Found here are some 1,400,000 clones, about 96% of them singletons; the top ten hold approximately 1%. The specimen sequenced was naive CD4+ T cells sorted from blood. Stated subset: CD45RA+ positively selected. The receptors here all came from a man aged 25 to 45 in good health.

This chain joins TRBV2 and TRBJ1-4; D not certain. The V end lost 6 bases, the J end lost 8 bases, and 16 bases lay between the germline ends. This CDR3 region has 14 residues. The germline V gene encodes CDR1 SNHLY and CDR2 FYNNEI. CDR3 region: CASRPQSLREKLFF. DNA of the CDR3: TGTGCCAGCAGACCCCAGTCGTTGAGGGAAAAACTGTTTTTT. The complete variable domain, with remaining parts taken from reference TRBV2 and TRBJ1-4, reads EPEVTQTPSHQVTQMGQEVILRCVPISNHLYFYWYRQILGQKVEFLVSFYNNEISEKSEIFDDQFSVERPDGSNFTLKIRSTKLEDSAMYFCASRPQSLREKLFFGSGTQLSVL.

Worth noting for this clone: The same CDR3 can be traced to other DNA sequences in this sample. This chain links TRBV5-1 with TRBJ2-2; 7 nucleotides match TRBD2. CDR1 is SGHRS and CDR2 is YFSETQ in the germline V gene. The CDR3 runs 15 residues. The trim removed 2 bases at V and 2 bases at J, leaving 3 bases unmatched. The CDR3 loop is CASSLASGNTGELFF. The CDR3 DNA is TGCGCCAGCAGCTTAGCTAGCGGCAACACCGGGGAGCTGTTTTTT.

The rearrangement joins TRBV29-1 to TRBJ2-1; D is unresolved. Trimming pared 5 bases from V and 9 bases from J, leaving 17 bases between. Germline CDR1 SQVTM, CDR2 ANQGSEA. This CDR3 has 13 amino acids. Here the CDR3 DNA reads TGCAGCGTTACCCCCACTATTTTCAGTGAGCAGTTCTTC. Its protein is CSVTPTIFSEQFF.

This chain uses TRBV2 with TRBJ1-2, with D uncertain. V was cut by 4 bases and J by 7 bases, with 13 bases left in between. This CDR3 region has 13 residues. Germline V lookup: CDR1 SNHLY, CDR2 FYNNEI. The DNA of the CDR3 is TGTGCCAGCAGTGGCAGGAAGGCGGGTGGCTACACCTTC. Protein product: CASSGRKAGGYTF.

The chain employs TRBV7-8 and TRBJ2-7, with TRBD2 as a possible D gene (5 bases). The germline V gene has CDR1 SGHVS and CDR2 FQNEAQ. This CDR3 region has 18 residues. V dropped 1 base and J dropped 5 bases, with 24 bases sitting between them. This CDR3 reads CASSLEWRFRESAHEQYF. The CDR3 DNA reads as TGTGCCAGCAGCTTAGAGTGGAGGTTTCGGGAATCCGCACACGAGCAGTACTTC.

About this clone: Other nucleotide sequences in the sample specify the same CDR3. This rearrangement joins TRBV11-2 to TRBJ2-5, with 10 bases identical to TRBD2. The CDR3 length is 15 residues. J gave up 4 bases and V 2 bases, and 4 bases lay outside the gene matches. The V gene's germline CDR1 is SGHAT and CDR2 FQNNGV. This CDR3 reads CASSLSGRAGETQYF. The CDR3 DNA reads TGTGCCAGCAGCTTAAGCGGGAGGGCGGGAGAGACCCAGTACTTC.

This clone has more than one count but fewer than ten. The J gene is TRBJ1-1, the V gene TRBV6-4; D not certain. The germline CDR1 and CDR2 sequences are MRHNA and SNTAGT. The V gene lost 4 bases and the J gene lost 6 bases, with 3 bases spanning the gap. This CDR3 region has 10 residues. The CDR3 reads CASSGAEAFF. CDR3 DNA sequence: TGTGCCAGCAGTGGGGCTGAAGCTTTCTTT.

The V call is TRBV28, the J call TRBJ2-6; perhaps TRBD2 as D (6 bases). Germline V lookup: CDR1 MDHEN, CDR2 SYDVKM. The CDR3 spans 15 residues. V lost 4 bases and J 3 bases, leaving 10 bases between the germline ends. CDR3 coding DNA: TGTGCCAGCAGTTCGGGCGGGAATGGGGCCAACGTCCTGACTTTC. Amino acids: CASSSGGNGANVLTF.

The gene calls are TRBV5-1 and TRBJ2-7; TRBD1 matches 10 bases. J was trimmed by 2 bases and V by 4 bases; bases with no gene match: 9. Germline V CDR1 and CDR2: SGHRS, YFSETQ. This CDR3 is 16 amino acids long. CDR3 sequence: CASSLGTGDPAYEQYF. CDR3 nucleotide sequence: TGCGCCAGCAGCCTAGGGACAGGGGATCCCGCCTACGAGCAGTACTTC.

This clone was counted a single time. DNA of the CDR3: TGTGCCAGCAGCTTGATGGATCAGCCCCAGCATTTT. Translating it yields CASSLMDQPQHF. V usage is TRBV7-9 and J usage is TRBJ1-5; unclear D gene. The CDR3 consists of 12 residues. V dropped 3 bases and J dropped 5 bases, with 5 bases sitting between them. Looked up from germline, CDR1 is SEHNR and CDR2 is FQNEAQ (reference sequence).

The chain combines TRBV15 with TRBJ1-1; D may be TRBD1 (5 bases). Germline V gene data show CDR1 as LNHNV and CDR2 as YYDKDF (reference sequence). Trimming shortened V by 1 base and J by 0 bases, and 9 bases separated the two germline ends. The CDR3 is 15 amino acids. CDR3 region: CATSRAQGMNTEAFF. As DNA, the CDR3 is TGTGCCACCAGCAGAGCTCAGGGCATGAACACTGAAGCTTTCTTT.

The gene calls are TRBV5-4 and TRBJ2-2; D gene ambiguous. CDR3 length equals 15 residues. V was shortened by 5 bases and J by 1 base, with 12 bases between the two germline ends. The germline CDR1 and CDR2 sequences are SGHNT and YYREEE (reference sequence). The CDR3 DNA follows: TGTGCCAGCAGTTTCCCCGAAGGGAACACCGGGGAGCTGTTTTTT. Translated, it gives CASSFPEGNTGELFF.

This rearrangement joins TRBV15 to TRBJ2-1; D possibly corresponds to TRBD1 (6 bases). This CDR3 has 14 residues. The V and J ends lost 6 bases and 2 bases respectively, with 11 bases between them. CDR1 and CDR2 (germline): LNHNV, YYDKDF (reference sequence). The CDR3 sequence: CATRDRTTYNEQFF. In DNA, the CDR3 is TGTGCCACCAGGGACAGAACAACCTACAATGAGCAGTTCTTC.

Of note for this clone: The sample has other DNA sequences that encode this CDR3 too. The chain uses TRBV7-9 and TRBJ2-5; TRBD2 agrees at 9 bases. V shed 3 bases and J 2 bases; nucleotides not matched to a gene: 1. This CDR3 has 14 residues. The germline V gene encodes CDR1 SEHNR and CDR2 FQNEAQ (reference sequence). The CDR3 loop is CASSLGLAQETQYF. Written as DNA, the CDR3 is TGTGCCAGCAGCTTGGGACTAGCTCAAGAGACCCAGTACTTC.

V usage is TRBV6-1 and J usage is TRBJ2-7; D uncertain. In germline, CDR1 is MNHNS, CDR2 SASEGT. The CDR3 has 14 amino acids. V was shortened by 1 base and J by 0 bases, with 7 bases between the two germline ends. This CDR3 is CASSEGGNSYEQYF. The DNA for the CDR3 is TGTGCCAGCAGTGAAGGCGGCAACTCCTACGAGCAGTACTTC.

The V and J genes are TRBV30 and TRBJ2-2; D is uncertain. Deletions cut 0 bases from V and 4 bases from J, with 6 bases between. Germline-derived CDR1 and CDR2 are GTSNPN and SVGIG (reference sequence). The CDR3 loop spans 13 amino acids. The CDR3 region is CAWSVLSTGELFF. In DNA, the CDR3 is TGTGCCTGGAGTGTGTTGAGCACCGGGGAGCTGTTTTTT.

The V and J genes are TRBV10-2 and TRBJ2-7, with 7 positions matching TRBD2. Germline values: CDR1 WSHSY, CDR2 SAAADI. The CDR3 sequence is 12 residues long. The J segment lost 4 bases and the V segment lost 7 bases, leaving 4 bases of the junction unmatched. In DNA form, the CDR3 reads TGCGCCAGCAAGGCTAGCGGATACGAGCAGTACTTC. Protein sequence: CASKASGYEQYF.

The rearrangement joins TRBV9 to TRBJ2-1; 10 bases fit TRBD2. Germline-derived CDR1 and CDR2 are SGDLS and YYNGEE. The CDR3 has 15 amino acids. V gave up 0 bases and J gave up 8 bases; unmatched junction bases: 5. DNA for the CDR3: TGTGCCAGCAGCGTAGGGGCTAGCGGGAGATATGAGCAGTTCTTC. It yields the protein CASSVGASGRYEQFF.

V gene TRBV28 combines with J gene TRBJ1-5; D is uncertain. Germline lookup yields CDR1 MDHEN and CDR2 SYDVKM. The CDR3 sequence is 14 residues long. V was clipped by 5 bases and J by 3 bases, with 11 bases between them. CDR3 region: CASSPSSNNQPQHF. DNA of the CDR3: TGTGCCAGCAGTCCCTCGAGCAACAATCAGCCCCAGCATTTT.

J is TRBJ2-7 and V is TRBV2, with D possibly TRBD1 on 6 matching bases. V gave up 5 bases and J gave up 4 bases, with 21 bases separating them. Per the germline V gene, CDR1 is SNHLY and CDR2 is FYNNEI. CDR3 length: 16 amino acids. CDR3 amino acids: CASSRVITGIGYEQYF. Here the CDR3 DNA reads TGTGCCAGCAGTCGGGTCATTACAGGGATCGGTTACGAGCAGTACTTC.

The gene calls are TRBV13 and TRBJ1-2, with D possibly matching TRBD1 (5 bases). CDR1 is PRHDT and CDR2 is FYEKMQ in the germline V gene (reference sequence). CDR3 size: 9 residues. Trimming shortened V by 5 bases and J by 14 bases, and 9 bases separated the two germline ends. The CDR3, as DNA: TGTGCCAGCAGCCCCGGGGGGACCTTC. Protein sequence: CASSPGGTF.

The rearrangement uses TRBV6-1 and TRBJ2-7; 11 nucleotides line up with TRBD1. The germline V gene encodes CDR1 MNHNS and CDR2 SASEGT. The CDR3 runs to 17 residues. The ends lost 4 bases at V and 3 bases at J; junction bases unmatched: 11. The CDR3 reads CASSVINWDRGIYEQYF. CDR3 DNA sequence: TGTGCCAGCAGTGTGATAAACTGGGACAGGGGGATCTACGAGCAGTACTTC.

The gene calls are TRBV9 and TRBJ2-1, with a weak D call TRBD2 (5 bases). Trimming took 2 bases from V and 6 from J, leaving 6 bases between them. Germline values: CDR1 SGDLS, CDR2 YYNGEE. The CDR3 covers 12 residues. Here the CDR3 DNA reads TGTGCCAGCAGCGTGGGGAGCAATGAGCAGTTCTTC. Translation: CASSVGSNEQFF.

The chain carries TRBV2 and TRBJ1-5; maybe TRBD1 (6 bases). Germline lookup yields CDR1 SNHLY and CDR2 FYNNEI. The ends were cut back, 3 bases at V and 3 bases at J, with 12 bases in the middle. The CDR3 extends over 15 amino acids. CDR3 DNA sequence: TGTGCCAGCAGTGAGAAGGGGGTTTACAATCAGCCCCAGCATTTT. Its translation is CASSEKGVYNQPQHF.

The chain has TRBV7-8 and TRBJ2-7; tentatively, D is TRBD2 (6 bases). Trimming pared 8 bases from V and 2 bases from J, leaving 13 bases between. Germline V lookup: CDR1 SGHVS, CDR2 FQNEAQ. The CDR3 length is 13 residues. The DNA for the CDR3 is TGTGCCAGCCTCTTAGCGGTGCCCTACGAGCAGTACTTC. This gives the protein CASLLAVPYEQYF.

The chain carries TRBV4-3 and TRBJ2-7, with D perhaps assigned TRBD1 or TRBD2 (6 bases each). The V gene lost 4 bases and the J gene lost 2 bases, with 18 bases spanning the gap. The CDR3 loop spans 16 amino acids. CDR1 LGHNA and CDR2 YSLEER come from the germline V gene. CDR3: CASSRGATGKPYEQYF. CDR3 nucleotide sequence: TGCGCCAGCAGCCGGGGGGCAACAGGGAAACCCTACGAGCAGTACTTC.

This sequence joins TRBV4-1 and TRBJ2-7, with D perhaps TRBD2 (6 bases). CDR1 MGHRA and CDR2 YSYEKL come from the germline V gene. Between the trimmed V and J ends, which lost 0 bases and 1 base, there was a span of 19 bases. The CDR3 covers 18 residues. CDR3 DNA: TGCGCCAGCAGCCAAGATGGTGCGGGAATGCAGGGATCCTACGAGCAGTACTTC. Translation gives CASSQDGAGMQGSYEQYF.

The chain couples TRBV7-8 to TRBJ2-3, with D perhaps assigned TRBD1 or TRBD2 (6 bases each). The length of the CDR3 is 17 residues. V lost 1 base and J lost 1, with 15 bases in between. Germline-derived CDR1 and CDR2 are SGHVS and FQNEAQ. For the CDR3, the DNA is TGTGCCAGCAGCTTAGGGTACAGGGACTGGGGCACAGATACGCAGTATTTT. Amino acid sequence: CASSLGYRDWGTDTQYF.